These 21 T cell receptor beta chains came from one sample sequenced in a study of blood T cell repertoires in COVID-19. Measured with immunoSEQ multiplex PCR; TCRdb has only the in-frame clones, and not every one. This table holds 150,000 to 200,000 clones, about 89% found once. Sequenced input: peripheral blood. The receptors come from a man aged 65 to 85 with acute or convalescent COVID-19.

The chain employs TRBV5-1 and TRBJ2-1; 8 bases align to TRBD2. Germline loops: CDR1 SGHRS, CDR2 YFSETQ. V was pared by 3 bases and J by 4 bases, with 12 bases of the junction left unmatched. The length of the CDR3 is 17 residues. The CDR3 loop reads CASSWGLAGGGYNEQFF. The DNA for the CDR3 is TGCGCCAGCAGCTGGGGGCTAGCGGGCGGAGGTTACAATGAGCAGTTCTTC.

V gene TRBV10-3 combines with J gene TRBJ2-7; TRBD1 matches 7 bases. The CDR3 extends over 13 amino acids. The ends lost 10 bases at V and 3 bases at J; junction bases unmatched: 9. CDR1 ENHRY and CDR2 SYGVKD come from the germline V gene. The DNA of the CDR3 is TGTGCCACAAACCGGGACAGATACTACGAGCAGTACTTC. Residues: CATNRDRYYEQYF.

The genes are TRBV7-2 and TRBJ2-5; 10 nucleotides align to TRBD2. J lost 4 bases, V lost 2 bases, and 7 bases had no gene match. CDR1 is SGHTA, CDR2 FQGNSA, per germline. The CDR3 loop spans 16 amino acids. CDR3 bases: TGTGCCAGCAGCTTACAGCGGGGGGGCGTGGGAGAGACCCAGTACTTC. Its protein is CASSLQRGGVGETQYF.

V usage is TRBV11-2 and J usage is TRBJ1-1; D is unresolved. Germline V gene sequence: CDR1 SGHAT, CDR2 FQNNGV. Trimming took 1 base from V and 9 from J, leaving 9 bases between them. This CDR3 spans 12 amino acids. Here the CDR3 DNA reads TGTGCCAGCAGCTTAGGGATCGGGAAAGCTTTCTTT. Protein: CASSLGIGKAFF.

This clone was counted a few times. This chain links TRBV4-3 with TRBJ1-1; D perhaps matches TRBD1 (6 bases). The V end was cut by 4 bases, the J end by 5 bases, with 17 bases between. CDR3 length: 15 amino acids. Germline CDR1 is LGHNA and CDR2 is YSLEER. The CDR3 is CASSPETGRVTEAFF. The CDR3 region has the DNA TGCGCCAGCAGCCCGGAGACAGGAAGGGTGACTGAAGCTTTCTTT.

The rearrangement joins TRBV13 to TRBJ1-4; tentatively, D is TRBD1 (5 bases). In germline, CDR1 is PRHDT, CDR2 FYEKMQ (reference sequence). The CDR3 totals 15 residues. Trimming shortened V by 0 bases and J by 8 bases, and 13 bases separated the two germline ends. The CDR3 reads CASSLGLQVNEKLFF. CDR3 DNA sequence: TGTGCCAGCAGCTTAGGCCTACAGGTGAACGAAAAACTGTTTTTT.

The CDR3 spells CASSLGFGGATQETQYF. CDR3 sequence (DNA): TGTGCCAGCAGCTTAGGATTTGGGGGGGCCACACAAGAGACCCAGTACTTC. The rearrangement joins TRBV7-2 to TRBJ2-5, with a tentative D call TRBD2 (7 bases). Germline values: CDR1 SGHTA, CDR2 FQGNSA. The length of the CDR3 is 17 residues. Trimming removed 1 base at V and 2 bases at J, with 17 bases between.

This clone has a single count. V and J are TRBV7-3 and TRBJ2-3; no clear D. Germline V gene lookup returns CDR1 SGHTA and CDR2 FQGTGA. CDR3 length equals 16 residues. V was pared by 5 bases and J by 2 bases, with 17 bases between. The CDR3 DNA reads as TGTGCCAGCAGCCCCTGGGCCAACACTTTCACAGATACGCAGTATTTT. The encoded protein is CASSPWANTFTDTQYF.

This sequence joins TRBV4-3 and TRBJ1-4; D gene unclear. The CDR3 spans 13 residues. Germline-derived CDR1 and CDR2 are LGHNA and YSLEER. The germline V and J ends were trimmed by 0 bases and 8 bases, with 7 bases remaining between them. CDR3 amino acids: CASSQEWREKLFF. As DNA, the CDR3 is TGCGCCAGCAGCCAAGAATGGAGGGAAAAACTGTTTTTT.

CDR3 in DNA: TGTGCCACCAGTGATTCTCGACAGGGGGAAGAAAAACTGTTTTTT. Protein: CATSDSRQGEEKLFF. The rearrangement joins TRBV24-1 to TRBJ1-4; 9 bases line up with TRBD1. Per the germline V gene, CDR1 is KGHDR and CDR2 is SFDVKD. This CDR3 is built from 15 residues. Trimming cost V 2 bases and J 8 bases; bases outside gene matches: 5.

This clone was detected once. The V call is TRBV11-2, the J call TRBJ2-1; 8 bases match TRBD2. V lost 0 bases, J lost 7 bases, and 5 bases stayed unmatched. Germline CDR1 is SGHAT and CDR2 is FQNNGV. This CDR3 has 15 residues. CDR3 DNA sequence: TGTGCCAGCAGCTTAGAATTAGCGGGATTTAATGAGCAGTTCTTC. It codes for CASSLELAGFNEQFF. Supplemented by reference TRBV11-2 and TRBJ2-1, the full variable domain reads EAGVAQSPRYKIIEKRQSVAFWCNPISGHATLYWYQQILGQGPKLLIQFQNNGVVDDSQLPKDRFSAERLKGVDSTLKIQPAKLEDSAVYLCASSLELAGFNEQFFGPGTRLTVL.

The DNA of the CDR3 is TGTGCCAGCAGTAGGACTTTCTACGAGCAGTACTTC. It yields the protein CASSRTFYEQYF. The chain employs TRBV28 and TRBJ2-7; TRBD2 might be the D (5 bases). The CDR3 runs 12 residues. Germline CDR1 MDHEN, CDR2 SYDVKM. Trimming stripped 5 bases from V and 3 bases from J, with 8 bases between.

The chain links TRBV7-6 to TRBJ2-4; TRBD1 matches at 10 bases. V shed 2 bases and J 6 bases; nucleotides not matched to a gene: 7. CDR1 is SGHVS and CDR2 is FNYEAQ in the germline V gene. This CDR3 spans 16 amino acids. The CDR3 here is CASSLTGGQGRNIQYF. The CDR3, as DNA: TGTGCCAGCAGCTTAACGGGGGGACAGGGGAGAAACATTCAGTACTTC.

This clone has more than one count but fewer than ten. The V gene is TRBV5-1, the J gene TRBJ2-5, with 10 bases matching TRBD1. This CDR3 contains 15 residues. Trimming at V came to 1 base and at J to 3 bases, leaving 3 bases not matched to a gene. Per the germline V gene, CDR1 is SGHRS and CDR2 is YFSETQ. The CDR3 coding sequence is TGCGCCAGCAGCTTGTCAGGGACAGGGGAAGAGACCCAGTACTTC. It yields the protein CASSLSGTGEETQYF.

The chain combines TRBV12-5 with TRBJ2-7; 12 positions match TRBD2. The V gene end was trimmed by 4 bases and the J gene end by 1 base; junction bases not matched to a gene: 11. This CDR3 contains 18 residues. Germline V gives CDR1 LGHNT, CDR2 FRNRAP. Written as DNA, the CDR3 is TGTGCTAGTGGTTGGACAGGGCAGGGACTAGCGGGTTCCTACGAGCAGTACTTC. Translated, it gives CASGWTGQGLAGSYEQYF.

As DNA, the CDR3 is TGTGCCAGCTCGTACCAGGGGAGCTACGAGCAGTACTTC. It specifies CASSYQGSYEQYF. The rearrangement joins TRBV18 to TRBJ2-7, with D possibly TRBD1 on 6 matching bases. This CDR3 contains 13 residues. V lost 6 bases, J lost 3 bases, and 12 bases lay in between. In germline, CDR1 is KGHSH, CDR2 LQKENI.

This clone was counted only a few times. The V call is TRBV6-6, the J call TRBJ1-6; D is unresolved. Germline CDR1 is MNHNY and CDR2 is SVGAGI (reference sequence). This CDR3 has 13 amino acids. Trimming took off 2 bases at V and 8 bases at J, with 7 bases between the two ends. The CDR3 loop is CASSYATDSPLHF. In DNA, the CDR3 is TGTGCCAGCAGTTACGCAACGGATTCACCCCTCCACTTT.

This clone turned up a few times. V usage is TRBV5-1 and J usage is TRBJ2-1, with D possibly TRBD2 on 5 matching bases. The CDR3 contains 16 residues. The ends were cut back, 0 bases at V and 0 bases at J, with 10 bases in the middle. Germline CDR1 is SGHRS and CDR2 is YFSETQ. This chain's CDR3 is CASSLVPGGSYNEQFF. CDR3 coding DNA: TGCGCCAGCAGCTTGGTGCCAGGAGGCTCCTACAATGAGCAGTTCTTC.

The chain has TRBV29-1 and TRBJ1-4; 9 bases match TRBD1. Looked up from germline, CDR1 is SQVTM and CDR2 is ANQGSEA. After removal of 6 bases from V and 4 bases from J, the junction contained 6 bases not matched to a gene. The CDR3 loop spans 14 amino acids. CDR3 bases: TGCAGCGTGAACAGGGGGCGAGATAATGAAAAACTGTTTTTT. Translating gives CSVNRGRDNEKLFF.

The chain is built from TRBV5-1 and TRBJ2-5, with a possible D match to TRBD1 (6 bases). Germline V gene sequence: CDR1 SGHRS, CDR2 YFSETQ. This CDR3 has 15 residues. Trimming stripped 3 bases from V and 2 bases from J, with 14 bases between. CDR3 DNA sequence: TGCGCCAGCAGCTCACAGGGTTCTAATCAAGAGACCCAGTACTTC. It encodes CASSSQGSNQETQYF.

The V call is TRBV6-1, the J call TRBJ1-2; no clear D gene. The V and J ends lost 2 bases and 7 bases respectively, with 14 bases between them. CDR1 is MNHNS and CDR2 is SASEGT in the germline V gene. The CDR3 spans 14 residues. CDR3 nucleotides: TGTGCCAGCAGTGAAAGGTTATCGGCGGCTGGCTACACCTTC. It specifies CASSERLSAAGYTF.